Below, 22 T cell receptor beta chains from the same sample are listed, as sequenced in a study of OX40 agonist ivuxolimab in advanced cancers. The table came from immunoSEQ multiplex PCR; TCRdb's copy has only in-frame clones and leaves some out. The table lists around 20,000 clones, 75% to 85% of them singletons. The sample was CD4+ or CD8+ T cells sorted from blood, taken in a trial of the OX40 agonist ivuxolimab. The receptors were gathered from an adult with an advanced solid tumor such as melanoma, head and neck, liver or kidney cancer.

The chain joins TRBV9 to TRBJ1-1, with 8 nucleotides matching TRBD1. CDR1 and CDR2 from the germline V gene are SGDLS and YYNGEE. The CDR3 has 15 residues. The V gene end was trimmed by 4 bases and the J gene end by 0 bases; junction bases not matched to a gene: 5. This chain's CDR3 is CASSKRTGLNTEAFF. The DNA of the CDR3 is TGTGCCAGCAGCAAACGGACAGGGTTGAACACTGAAGCTTTCTTT.

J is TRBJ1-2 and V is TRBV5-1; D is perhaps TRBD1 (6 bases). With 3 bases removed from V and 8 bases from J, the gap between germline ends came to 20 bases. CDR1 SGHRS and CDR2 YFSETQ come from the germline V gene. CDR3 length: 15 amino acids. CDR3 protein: CASSWFSQGTFGYTF. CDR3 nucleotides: TGCGCCAGCAGCTGGTTCTCACAGGGTACGTTCGGCTACACCTTC. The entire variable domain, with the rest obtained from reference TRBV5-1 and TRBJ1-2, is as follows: KAGVTQTPRYLIKTRGQQVTLSCSPISGHRSVSWYQQTPGQGLQFLFEYFSETQRNKGNFPGRFSGRQFSNSRSEMNVSTLELGDSALYLCASSWFSQGTFGYTFGSGTRLTVV.

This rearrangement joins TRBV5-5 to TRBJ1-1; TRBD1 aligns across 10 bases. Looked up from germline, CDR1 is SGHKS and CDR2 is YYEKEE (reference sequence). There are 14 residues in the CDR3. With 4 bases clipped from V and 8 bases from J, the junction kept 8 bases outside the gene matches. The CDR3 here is CASSMDRGMLEAFF. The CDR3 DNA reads TGTGCCAGCAGCATGGACAGGGGGATGCTCGAAGCTTTCTTT.

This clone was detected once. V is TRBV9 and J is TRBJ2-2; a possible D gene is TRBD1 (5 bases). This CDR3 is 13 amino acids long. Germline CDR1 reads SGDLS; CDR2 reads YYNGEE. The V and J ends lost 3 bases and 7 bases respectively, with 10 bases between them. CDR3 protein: CASSGRVDGELFF. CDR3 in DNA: TGTGCCAGCAGCGGCAGGGTGGACGGGGAGCTGTTTTTT.

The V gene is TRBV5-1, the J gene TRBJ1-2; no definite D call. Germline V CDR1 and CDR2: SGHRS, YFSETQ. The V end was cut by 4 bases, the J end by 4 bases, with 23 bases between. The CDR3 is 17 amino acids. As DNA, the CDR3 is TGCGCCAGCAGCCCTAATGGAGGTCGGGAGTCGAGCTATGGCTACACCTTC. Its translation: CASSPNGGRESSYGYTF.

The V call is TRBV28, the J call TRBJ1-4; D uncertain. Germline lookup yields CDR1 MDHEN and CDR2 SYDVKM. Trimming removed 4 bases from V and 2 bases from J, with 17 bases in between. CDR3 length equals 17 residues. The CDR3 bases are TGTGCCAGCAGTTCGCTCATGGACCCAACGACTAATGAAAAACTGTTTTTT. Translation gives CASSSLMDPTTNEKLFF.

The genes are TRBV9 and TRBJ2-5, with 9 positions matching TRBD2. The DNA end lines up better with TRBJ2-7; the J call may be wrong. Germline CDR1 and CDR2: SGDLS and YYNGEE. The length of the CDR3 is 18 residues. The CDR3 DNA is TGTGCCAGCAGCGTAGGTGGTAGCGGGGGAGGAAAGGGCGGCGAGCAGTACTTC. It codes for CASSVGGSGGGKGGEQYF.

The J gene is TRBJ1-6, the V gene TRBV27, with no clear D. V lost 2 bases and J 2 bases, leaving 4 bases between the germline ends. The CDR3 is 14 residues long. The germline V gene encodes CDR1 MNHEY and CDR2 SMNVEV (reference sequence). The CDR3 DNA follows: TGTGCCAGCAGTTTAAGAACCTATAATTCACCCCTCCACTTT. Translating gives CASSLRTYNSPLHF.

CDR3 nucleotide sequence: TGTGCCAGCAGCCCCCAGCATTTT. Translating gives CASSPQHF. The chain couples TRBV9 to TRBJ1-5; D ambiguous. The CDR3 runs 8 residues. CDR1 is SGDLS and CDR2 is YYNGEE in the germline V gene. The ends were cut back, 4 bases at V and 10 bases at J, with 0 bases in the middle.

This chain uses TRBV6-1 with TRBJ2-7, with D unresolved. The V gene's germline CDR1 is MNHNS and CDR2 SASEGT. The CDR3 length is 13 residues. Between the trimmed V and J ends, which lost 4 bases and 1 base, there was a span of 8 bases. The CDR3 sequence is CASSAQLSYEQYF. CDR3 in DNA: TGTGCCAGCAGTGCTCAGTTATCCTACGAGCAGTACTTC.

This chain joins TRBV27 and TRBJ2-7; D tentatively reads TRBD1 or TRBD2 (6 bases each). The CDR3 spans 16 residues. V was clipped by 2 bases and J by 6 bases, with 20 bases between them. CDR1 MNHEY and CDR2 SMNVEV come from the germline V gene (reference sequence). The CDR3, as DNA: TGTGCCAGCAGTTTAGGGTCACCCCCGGGGGCGAGCGAGCAGTACTTC. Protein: CASSLGSPPGASEQYF.

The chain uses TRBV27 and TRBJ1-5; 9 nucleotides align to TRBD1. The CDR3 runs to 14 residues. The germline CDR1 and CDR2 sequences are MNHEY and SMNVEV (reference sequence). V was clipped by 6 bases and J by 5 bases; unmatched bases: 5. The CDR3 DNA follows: TGTGCCAGCAGGGGGACAGGGTGGGATCAGCCCCAGCATTTT. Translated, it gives CASRGTGWDQPQHF.

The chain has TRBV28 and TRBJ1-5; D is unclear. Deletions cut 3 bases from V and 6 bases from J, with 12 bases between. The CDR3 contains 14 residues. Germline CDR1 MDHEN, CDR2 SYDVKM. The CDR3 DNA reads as TGTGCCAGCAGTTTTTTGGTGGCCGTTCAGCCCCAGCATTTT. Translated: CASSFLVAVQPQHF.

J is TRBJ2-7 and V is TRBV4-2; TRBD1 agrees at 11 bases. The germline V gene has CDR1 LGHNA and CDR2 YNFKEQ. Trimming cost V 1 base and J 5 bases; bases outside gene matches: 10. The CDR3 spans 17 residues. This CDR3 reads CASSQASPGTGGDEQYF. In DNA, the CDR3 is TGTGCCAGCAGCCAAGCCTCCCCCGGGACAGGGGGTGACGAGCAGTACTTC.

CDR3 bases: TGCAGCGTTGACGGGGGGACGGCGAACACCATATATTTT. This encodes CSVDGGTANTIYF. The V gene is TRBV29-1, the J gene TRBJ1-3; tentatively, D is TRBD1 (5 bases). Trimming removed 3 bases from V and 7 bases from J, with 13 bases in between. The CDR3 is 13 residues long. Germline V gives CDR1 SQVTM, CDR2 ANQGSEA.

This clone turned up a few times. For the CDR3, the DNA is TGCGCCAGCAGCCAAGCGACAGGAGGGTTGGGCAATGAGCAGTTCTTC. Translating it yields CASSQATGGLGNEQFF. The chain recombines TRBV4-3 with TRBJ2-1; D tentatively fits TRBD1 or TRBD2 (6 bases each). V shed 1 base and J shed 6 bases, with 16 bases lying between them. Germline V gene lookup returns CDR1 LGHNA and CDR2 YSLEER. The CDR3 has 16 amino acids.

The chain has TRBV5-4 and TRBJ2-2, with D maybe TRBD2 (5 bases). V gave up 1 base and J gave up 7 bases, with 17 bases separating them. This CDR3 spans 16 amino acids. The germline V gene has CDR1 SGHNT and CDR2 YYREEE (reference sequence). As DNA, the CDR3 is TGTGCCAGCAGCTTGACGGTTGGACCCCGGGGCGGGGAGCTGTTTTTT. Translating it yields CASSLTVGPRGGELFF.

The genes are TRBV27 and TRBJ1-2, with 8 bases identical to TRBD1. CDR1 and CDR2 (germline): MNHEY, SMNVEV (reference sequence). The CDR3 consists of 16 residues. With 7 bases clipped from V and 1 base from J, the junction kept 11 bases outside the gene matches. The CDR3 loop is CASTTWRTGYNYGYTF. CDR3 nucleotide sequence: TGTGCCAGCACCACCTGGCGGACAGGGTATAACTATGGCTACACCTTC.

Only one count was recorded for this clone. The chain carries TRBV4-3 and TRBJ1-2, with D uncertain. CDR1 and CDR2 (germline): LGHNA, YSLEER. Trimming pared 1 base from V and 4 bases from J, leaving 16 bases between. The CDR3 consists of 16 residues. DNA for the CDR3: TGCGCCAGCAGCCAAGCCTCCCCCCGAGCCTCCTATGGCTACACCTTC. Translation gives CASSQASPRASYGYTF.

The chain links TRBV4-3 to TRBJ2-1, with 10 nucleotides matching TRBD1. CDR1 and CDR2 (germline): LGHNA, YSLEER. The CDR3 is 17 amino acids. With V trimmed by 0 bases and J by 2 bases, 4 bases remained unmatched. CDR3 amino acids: CASSQDGQGVTYNEQFF. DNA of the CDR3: TGCGCCAGCAGCCAAGATGGACAGGGGGTGACCTACAATGAGCAGTTCTTC.

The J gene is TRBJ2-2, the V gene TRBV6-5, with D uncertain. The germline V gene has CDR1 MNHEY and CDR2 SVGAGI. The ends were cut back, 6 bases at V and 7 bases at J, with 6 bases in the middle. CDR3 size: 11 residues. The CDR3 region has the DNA TGTGCCAGCAGAACGGGCGGGGAGCTGTTTTTT. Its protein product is CASRTGGELFF.

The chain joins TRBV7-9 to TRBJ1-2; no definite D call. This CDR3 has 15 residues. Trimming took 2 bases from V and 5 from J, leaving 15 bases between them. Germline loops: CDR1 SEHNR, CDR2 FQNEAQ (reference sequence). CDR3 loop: CASSLPFHGKYGYTF. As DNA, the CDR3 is TGTGCCAGCAGCTTACCCTTCCACGGGAAATATGGCTACACCTTC.